Listed here is a single T cell receptor beta chain. Its antigen remains undetermined. The record has no base qualities; no much larger clone is one base away. TCRB CDR3 regions were amplified from roughly 1.8 ug genomic DNA, or all available DNA if less, using the immunoSEQ assay. For multiplex PCR, 60 forward primers for TCR V beta segments and 13 reverse primers for J beta segments were used. To estimate reads per starting template, synthetic control templates were spiked into each sample at limiting dilution. Reads of 87 bp were generated by sequencing on the Illumina HiSeq System. As for the original processing: PCR and sequencing errors were removed by a nearest neighbor algorithm that merged closely related sequences. TCR overlap was defined as the percentage of unique tumor TCR beta sequences that were also found in the peripheral blood of the same patient. TCRdb stores this immuneACCESS table with in-frame sequences only. Part of the clones is absent; in the studies checked, under half of the shortfall reflects unresolved V genes, and no reason is known for the rest. Clonal size and the V and J genes are those of that table, whereas D and trimming came from the DNA. This sample gives 75,000 to 100,000 clones in total; around three quarters of them show up just once. The ten biggest clones cover approximately 6% of the sample.

The germline V gene sets CDR1 to KGHSH and CDR2 to LQKENI. The CDR3 measures 18 amino acids from cysteine to phenylalanine. Of all the DNA, just the CDR3 is kept, 54 bases in frame from base 1. V lost 1 base and J lost 4 bases, and the count of bases not matched to a germline gene is 13. This record comes from a study of glioma-infiltrating T cells after dendritic cell vaccination (dated by TCRdb to the mid-2010s). At the level of the whole study: The cohort comprised roughly 15 glioblastoma patients from Phase I and II dendritic cell vaccination trials, 9 newly diagnosed and 6 with recurrent disease. Patients received autologous tumor lysate-pulsed dendritic cell vaccination between about 2002 and 2013. Survival after dendritic cell vaccination was correlated with TCR sequencing metrics, including TIL content and tumor-blood repertoire overlap. In glioblastoma patients vaccinated with dendritic cells, deep sequencing of TCR beta CDR3 regions served to measure tumor-infiltrating lymphocyte content and to compare repertoires between tumor and blood. The vaccine was prepared from monocyte-derived dendritic cells that were cultured for roughly seven days with IL-4 and GM-CSF and then pulsed overnight with autologous tumor lysate. Each patient was given three intradermal dendritic cell vaccine injections, spaced two weeks apart, in the arm below the axilla.

Selection of patients required sufficient residual fresh-frozen tumor tissue and over two years of available survival data. Molecular status otherwise varied across the glioblastoma patients, but none of them carried an isocitrate dehydrogenase mutation. PBMC were collected before vaccination, two weeks after the third vaccination, and at tumor progression if tumor progression occurred. Genomic DNA was extracted with the Qiagen DNeasy Blood extraction Kit. Study-level results and caveats: The cohort was small and heterogeneous, with few patients having full blood and tumor sets and even fewer initial-recurrent tumor pairs. Longer time to progression and overall survival after dendritic cell vaccination were predicted by higher estimated pretreatment TIL content. TCR clonality showed no direct relationship with survival, which suggests that a diverse polyclonal response may matter. The response model built on TCR overlap across three groups was characterized as speculative, with prospective validation still needed.

Sequenced here: blood, sampled before dendritic cell vaccination. The TCR originated in a human donor with glioblastoma. In this chain, TRBV18 is recombined with TRBJ1-2; TRBD1 fits 9 bases in the junction. At the DNA level, the sequence is TGTGCCAGCTCACCACGACTGCTTGGACAGGGGACGTTCTATGGCTACACCTTC. Its protein is CASSPRLLGQGTFYGYTF.